These T cell receptor beta chains were read from a single sample in a study of blood T cell repertoires in COVID-19. The table came from immunoSEQ multiplex PCR; TCRdb's copy has only in-frame clones and leaves some out. The sample shows about 270,000 clones, about 90% of them seen only once. Source material: PBMCs or T cells enriched from blood (not recorded which). The origin of the receptors is a woman aged 25 to 39 with acute COVID-19. CDR3s include the opening cysteine and the closing phenylalanine or tryptophan. A D gene is named only where the DNA matches it firmly. Size tells how often a clone was seen (once, few, many) or the class of an expanded clone, and some rows leave it out.

v_call	j_call	clone_size	d_call	cdr3_nt	cdr3_aa
TRBV28	TRBJ2-3	.	TRBD2	TGTGCCAGTAAGCGGGACCAGAGCACAGATACGCAGTATTTT	CASKRDQSTDTQYF
TRBV6-2/TRBV6-3	TRBJ2-1	many	TRBD2	TGTGCCAGCAGTTACTCGCGGGAGTACAATGAGCAGTTCTTC	CASSYSREYNEQFF
TRBV5-1	TRBJ2-7	.	.	TGCGCCAGCAGCTTGGCCTCGCTTGCGTCCTACGAGCAGTACTTC	CASSLASLASYEQYF
TRBV6-5	TRBJ2-1	.	.	TGTGCCAGCTTCGACTACTACAATGAGCAGTTCTTC	CASFDYYNEQFF
TRBV14	TRBJ2-2	.	TRBD2	TGTGCCAGCAGCCAAGACACTCCCGGACTAGCGGGAGACTCCGGGGAGCTGTTTTTT	CASSQDTPGLAGDSGELFF
TRBV27	TRBJ2-7	.	.	TGTGCCAGCAGTTTGCGAGGGGGCTCCTACGAGCAGTACTTC	CASSLRGGSYEQYF
TRBV10-3	TRBJ2-1	.	.	TGTGCCATCAGGGGGCTAGAGTCCCCGTACAATGAGCAGTTCTTC	CAIRGLESPYNEQFF
TRBV7-6	TRBJ2-7	once	TRBD2	TGTGCCAGCAGCCAGGGACTAGCCTACGAGCAGTACTTC	CASSQGLAYEQYF
TRBV29-1	TRBJ2-2	.	TRBD2	TGCAGCGTTTTTAGCGGGAGGGCGGGCACCGGGGAGCTGTTTTTT	CSVFSGRAGTGELFF
TRBV7-3	TRBJ2-1	many	.	TGTGCCAGCAGCTTAGGCTTCAATGAGCAGTTCTTC	CASSLGFNEQFF
TRBV6-5	TRBJ2-7	.	.	TGTGCCAGCATCGACGGGATTTACTACGAGCAGTACTTC	CASIDGIYYEQYF
TRBV6-4	TRBJ2-7	.	TRBD2	TGTGCCAGCAGTGACCCCAGGGCTAGCGGGAGGTATAGGCGGTACGAGCAGTACTTC	CASSDPRASGRYRRYEQYF
TRBV2	TRBJ1-5	.	.	TGTGCCAGCAGTCAACAGGGCCTTGAAAATCAGCCCCAGCATTTT	CASSQQGLENQPQHF
TRBV25-1	TRBJ2-7	once	.	TGTGCCAGCAGTGAATCCGGGACTCGAAAAATCTACGAGCAGTACTTC	CASSESGTRKIYEQYF
TRBV10-1	TRBJ2-3	.	TRBD1	TGCGCCAGCCCCGACAGGGGCCACCCTAGCACAGATACGCAGTATTTT	CASPDRGHPSTDTQYF
TRBV7-6	TRBJ2-1	.	TRBD2	TGTGCCAGCAGTCAACGCGGGAGGGCCGTCTACAATGAGCAGTTCTTC	CASSQRGRAVYNEQFF
TRBV9	TRBJ1-6	.	TRBD1	TGTGCCAGCAGCGGGGACAGGGGGCGCGTGAATTCACCCCTCCACTTT	CASSGDRGRVNSPLHF
TRBV27	TRBJ2-7	.	TRBD2	TGTGCCAGCAGTTTAAGTGCTAGCGGGATACCCGAGCAGTACTTC	CASSLSASGIPEQYF
TRBV19	TRBJ1-2	.	.	TGTGCCAGTAGAATACCCTACGCTACAGGGACCCGAGGCTACACCTTC	CASRIPYATGTRGYTF
TRBV6-5	TRBJ2-7	.	TRBD2	TGTGCCAGCACCCGGACTAGCGGTACCTACGAGCAGTACTTC	CASTRTSGTYEQYF
TRBV11-3	TRBJ2-1	.	TRBD2	TGTGCCAGCAGCTTCGGGAGGGGTCCCTACAATGAGCAGTTCTTC	CASSFGRGPYNEQFF
TRBV7-2	TRBJ2-7	.	.	TGTGCCAGCAGCTTAGCAGGGGCGCCTTACGAGCAGTACTTC	CASSLAGAPYEQYF
TRBV19	TRBJ2-7	.	TRBD2	TGTGCCACCGGGACTAGCGGGAGCCTCGAGCAGTACTTC	CATGTSGSLEQYF
TRBV10-3	TRBJ2-4	.	.	TGTGCCATCAGTGAAGAGGGTGTGGGGATTCAGTACTTC	CAISEEGVGIQYF
TRBV5-1	TRBJ2-7	.	TRBD1	TGCGCCACCCCGACAGGGGGTGGTTACGAGCAGTACTTC	CATPTGGGYEQYF
TRBV7-9	TRBJ1-2	.	.	TGTGCCAGCAGCCCCGCCACGGGGACTTCCTCTCATGGCTACACCTTC	CASSPATGTSSHGYTF
TRBV9	TRBJ2-5	.	TRBD1	TGTGCCAGCAGCCTTTCGGGGACAGGCCGAGAGACCCAGTACTTC	CASSLSGTGRETQYF
TRBV29-1	TRBJ1-2	.	TRBD1	TGCAGCGTCGTTGACAGGGAAGACTATGGCTACACCTTC	CSVVDREDYGYTF
TRBV24-1	TRBJ2-7	.	TRBD1	TGTGCCACCAGTGCAGGGGGCTCCTACGAGCAGTACTTC	CATSAGGSYEQYF
TRBV6-2/TRBV6-3	TRBJ2-6	.	.	TGTGCCAGCAGTTACTCTAGTGTTGGGGCCAACGTCCTGACTTTC	CASSYSSVGANVLTF
TRBV6-2/TRBV6-3	TRBJ2-1	.	TRBD2	TGTGCCAGCAGTTACCTAGCGGAGGAGAATGAGCAGTTCTTC	CASSYLAEENEQFF
TRBV4-3	TRBJ1-4	.	TRBD1	TGCGCCAGCAGCCTAGGGACAGGCGGGAGAGAAAAACTGTTTTTT	CASSLGTGGREKLFF
TRBV12-5	TRBJ1-1	.	.	TGTGCTAGTGTCTCAGTGGGGGGGGGCACTGAAGCTTTCTTT	CASVSVGGGTEAFF
TRBV9	TRBJ2-1	.	TRBD2	TGTGCCAGCAGCCTATCGGGGGGTGAGCAGTTCTTC	CASSLSGGEQFF
TRBV19	TRBJ2-1	.	TRBD2	TGTGCCAGTACCGGTCTAGCGGTCTCCTACAATGAGCAGTTCTTC	CASTGLAVSYNEQFF
TRBV27	TRBJ2-2	few	.	TGTGCCAGCAGCCCCTTCGGGGGGCAAGCCGGGGAGCTGTTTTTT	CASSPFGGQAGELFF
TRBV24-1	TRBJ1-3	.	.	TGTGCCACCAGTGCATCTTGGACAGCTGGGGACACCATATATTTT	CATSASWTAGDTIYF
TRBV9	TRBJ2-1	.	TRBD2	TGTGCCAGCAGCTTAGCGGGAGGTGTCTACAATGAGCAGTTCTTC	CASSLAGGVYNEQFF
TRBV18	TRBJ1-1	.	TRBD1	TGTGCCAGCTCACCAGGAGTGGACAGGGACTCCACTGAAGCTTTCTTT	CASSPGVDRDSTEAFF
TRBV11-1	TRBJ2-1	.	TRBD1	TGTGCCAGCAGCCGCCAAAGGGACAGCAATGAGCAGTTCTTC	CASSRQRDSNEQFF
TRBV19	TRBJ2-7	.	TRBD2	TGTGCCAGTAAAAAACTAGCGGGAGTTTACGAGCAGTACTTC	CASKKLAGVYEQYF
TRBV7-2	TRBJ1-2	.	TRBD1	TGTGCCAGCAGCCGGACAGGGGACGCCTATGGCTACACCTTC	CASSRTGDAYGYTF
TRBV4-1	TRBJ1-3	.	.	TGCGCCAGCAGCCAAGGGGGAGGGGCCTCTGGAAACACCATATATTTT	CASSQGGGASGNTIYF
TRBV4-1	TRBJ1-1	.	.	TGCGCCAGCAGCCGGGTCGGGACTGAAGCTTTCTTT	CASSRVGTEAFF
TRBV15	TRBJ2-3	once	TRBD1	TGTGCCACCAGCAGTGACGGGGACAGGACAACAGATACGCAGTATTTT	CATSSDGDRTTDTQYF
TRBV7-9	TRBJ2-1	few	.	TGTGCCAGCAGCTCCCAATCAGGGAACCTGAATGAGCAGTTCTTC	CASSSQSGNLNEQFF
TRBV19	TRBJ2-1	.	.	TGTGCCAGTAGTACACAGGGAAATTTAGCGAATGAGCAGTTCTTC	CASSTQGNLANEQFF
TRBV24-1	TRBJ1-2	once	TRBD1	TGTGCCACCAGTGAGGGGGACAGGGATGATGGCTACACCTTC	CATSEGDRDDGYTF
TRBV5-6	TRBJ2-7	.	TRBD1	TGTGCCAGCAGCCAGGGACAGGGGGAATACGAGCAGTACTTC	CASSQGQGEYEQYF
TRBV11-2	TRBJ1-2	.	.	TGTGCCAGCAGCTCGACAGTTAACTATGGCTACACCTTC	CASSSTVNYGYTF
TRBV24-1	TRBJ2-1	.	TRBD2	TGTGCCACCAGTGATCCGACTAGCGGGGCTTACTCCTACAATGAGCAGTTCTTC	CATSDPTSGAYSYNEQFF
TRBV6-1	TRBJ2-3	.	TRBD2	TGTGCCAGCAGTGAAGCGCTAGCGGGCACAGATACGCAGTATTTT	CASSEALAGTDTQYF
TRBV5-1	TRBJ2-3	.	TRBD1	TGCGCCAGCAGCTCCGGGACAGGGGAACGCACAGATACGCAGTATTTT	CASSSGTGERTDTQYF
TRBV7-9	TRBJ1-1	.	.	TGTGCCAGCAGCTTAGTGGCACAGTTGAACACTGAAGCTTTCTTT	CASSLVAQLNTEAFF